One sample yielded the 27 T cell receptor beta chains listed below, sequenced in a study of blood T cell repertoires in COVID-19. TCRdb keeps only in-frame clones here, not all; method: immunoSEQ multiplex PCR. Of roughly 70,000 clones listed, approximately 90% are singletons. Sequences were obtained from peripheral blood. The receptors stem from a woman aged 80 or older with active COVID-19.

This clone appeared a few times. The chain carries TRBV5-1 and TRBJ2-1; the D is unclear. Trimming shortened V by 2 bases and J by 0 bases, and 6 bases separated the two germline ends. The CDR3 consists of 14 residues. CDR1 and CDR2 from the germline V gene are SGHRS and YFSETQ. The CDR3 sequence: CASSFADSYNEQFF. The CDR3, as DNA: TGCGCCAGCAGCTTCGCAGACTCCTACAATGAGCAGTTCTTC.

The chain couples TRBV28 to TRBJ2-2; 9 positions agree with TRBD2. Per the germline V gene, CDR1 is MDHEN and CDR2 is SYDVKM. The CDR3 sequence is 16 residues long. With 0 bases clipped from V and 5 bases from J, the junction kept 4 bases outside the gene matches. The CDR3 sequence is CASSLWGGRGTGELFF. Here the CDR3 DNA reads TGTGCCAGCAGTTTATGGGGCGGGAGGGGGACCGGGGAGCTGTTTTTT.

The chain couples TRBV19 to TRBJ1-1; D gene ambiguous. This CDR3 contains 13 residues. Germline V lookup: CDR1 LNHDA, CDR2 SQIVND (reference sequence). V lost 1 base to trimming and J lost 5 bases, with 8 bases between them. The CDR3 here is CASSIGWETEAFF. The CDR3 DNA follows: TGTGCCAGTAGTATAGGGTGGGAGACTGAAGCTTTCTTT.

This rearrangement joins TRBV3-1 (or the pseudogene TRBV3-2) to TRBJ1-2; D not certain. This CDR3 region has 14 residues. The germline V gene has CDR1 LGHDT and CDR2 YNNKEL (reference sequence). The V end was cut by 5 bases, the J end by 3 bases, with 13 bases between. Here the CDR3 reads CASSGEISDYGYTF. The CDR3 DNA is TGTGCCAGCAGCGGGGAGATATCTGACTATGGCTACACCTTC.

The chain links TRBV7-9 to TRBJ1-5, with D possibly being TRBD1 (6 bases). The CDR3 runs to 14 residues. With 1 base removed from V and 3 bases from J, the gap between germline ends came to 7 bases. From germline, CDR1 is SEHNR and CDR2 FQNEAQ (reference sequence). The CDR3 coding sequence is TGTGCCAGCAGCTTAGTGGGGGCCAATCAGCCCCAGCATTTT. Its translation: CASSLVGANQPQHF.

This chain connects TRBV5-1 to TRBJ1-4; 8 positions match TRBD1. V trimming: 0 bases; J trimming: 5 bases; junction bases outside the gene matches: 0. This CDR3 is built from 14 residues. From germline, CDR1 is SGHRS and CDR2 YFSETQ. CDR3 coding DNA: TGCGCCAGCAGCTTGGGACAGGGGAATGAAAAACTGTTTTTT. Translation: CASSLGQGNEKLFF. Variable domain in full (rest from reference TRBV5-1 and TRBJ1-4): KAGVTQTPRYLIKTRGQQVTLSCSPISGHRSVSWYQQTPGQGLQFLFEYFSETQRNKGNFPGRFSGRQFSNSRSEMNVSTLELGDSALYLCASSLGQGNEKLFFGSGTQLSVL.

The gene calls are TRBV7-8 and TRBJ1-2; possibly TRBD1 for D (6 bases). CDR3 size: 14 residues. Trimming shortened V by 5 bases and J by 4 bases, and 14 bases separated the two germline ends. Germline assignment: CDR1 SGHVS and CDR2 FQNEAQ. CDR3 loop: CASSVRQAGYGYTF. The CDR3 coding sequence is TGTGCCAGCAGCGTCCGACAGGCGGGCTATGGCTACACCTTC.

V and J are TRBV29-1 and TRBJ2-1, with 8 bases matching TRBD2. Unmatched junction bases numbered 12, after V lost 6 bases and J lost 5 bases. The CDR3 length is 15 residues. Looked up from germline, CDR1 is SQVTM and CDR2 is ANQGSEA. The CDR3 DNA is TGCAGCGTCCCGCTTCGGGAGGGCACTAACAATGAGCAGTTCTTC. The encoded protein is CSVPLREGTNNEQFF.

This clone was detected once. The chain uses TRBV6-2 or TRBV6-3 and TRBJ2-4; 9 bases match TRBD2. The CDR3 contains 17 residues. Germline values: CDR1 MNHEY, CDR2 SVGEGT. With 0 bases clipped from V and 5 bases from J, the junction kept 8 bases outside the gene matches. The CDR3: CASSYSPFVAGENIQYF. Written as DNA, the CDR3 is TGTGCCAGCAGTTACTCACCCTTCGTAGCGGGAGAAAACATTCAGTACTTC.

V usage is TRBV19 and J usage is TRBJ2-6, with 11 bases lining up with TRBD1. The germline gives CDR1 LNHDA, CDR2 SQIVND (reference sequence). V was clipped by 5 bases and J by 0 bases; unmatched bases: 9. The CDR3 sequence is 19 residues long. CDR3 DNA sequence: TGTGCCAGTAGTCCCCGGACAGGGGGCGTCACCTCTGGGGCCAACGTCCTGACTTTC. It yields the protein CASSPRTGGVTSGANVLTF. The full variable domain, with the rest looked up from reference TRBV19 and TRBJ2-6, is DGGITQSPKYLFRKEGQNVTLSCEQNLNHDAMYWYRQDPGQGLRLIYYSQIVNDFQKGDIAEGYSVSREKKESFPLTVTSAQKNPTAFYLCASSPRTGGVTSGANVLTFGAGSRLTVL.

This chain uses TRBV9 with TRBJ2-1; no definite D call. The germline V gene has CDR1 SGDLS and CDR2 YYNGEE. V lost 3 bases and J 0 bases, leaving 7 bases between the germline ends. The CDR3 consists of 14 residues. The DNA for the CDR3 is TGTGCCAGCAGCGACCTGAGCTCCTACAATGAGCAGTTCTTC. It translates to CASSDLSSYNEQFF.

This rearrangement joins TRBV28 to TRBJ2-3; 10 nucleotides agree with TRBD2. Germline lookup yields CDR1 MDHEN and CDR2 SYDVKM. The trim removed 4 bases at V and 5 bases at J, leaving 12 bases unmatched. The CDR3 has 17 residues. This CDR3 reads CASSYFRASGSQDTQYF. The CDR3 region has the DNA TGTGCCAGCAGTTACTTTCGGGCTAGCGGGAGTCAAGATACGCAGTATTTT.

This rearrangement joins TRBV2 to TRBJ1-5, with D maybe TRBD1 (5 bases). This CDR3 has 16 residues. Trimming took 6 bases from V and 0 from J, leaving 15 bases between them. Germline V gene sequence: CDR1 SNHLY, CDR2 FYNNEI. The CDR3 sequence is CASRGWGVYSNQPQHF. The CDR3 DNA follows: TGTGCCAGCAGAGGGTGGGGGGTTTATAGCAATCAGCCCCAGCATTTT.

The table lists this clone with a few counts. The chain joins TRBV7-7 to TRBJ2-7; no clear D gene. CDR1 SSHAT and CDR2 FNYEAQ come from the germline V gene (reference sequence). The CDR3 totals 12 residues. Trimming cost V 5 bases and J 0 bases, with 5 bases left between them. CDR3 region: CASSPLSYEQYF. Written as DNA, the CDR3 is TGTGCCAGCAGCCCTCTCTCCTACGAGCAGTACTTC.

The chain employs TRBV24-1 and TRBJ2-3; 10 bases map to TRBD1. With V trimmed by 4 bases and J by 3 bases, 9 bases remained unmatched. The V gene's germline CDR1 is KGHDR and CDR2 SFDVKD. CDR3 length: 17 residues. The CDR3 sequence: CATSDSSGTGVTDTQYF. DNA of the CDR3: TGTGCCACCAGTGACAGTTCCGGGACAGGGGTAACAGATACGCAGTATTTT.

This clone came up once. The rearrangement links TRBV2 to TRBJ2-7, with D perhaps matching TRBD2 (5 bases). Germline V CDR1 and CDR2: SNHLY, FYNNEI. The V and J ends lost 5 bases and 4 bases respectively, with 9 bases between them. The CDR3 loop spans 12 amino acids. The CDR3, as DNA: TGTGCCAGCAGTCCGAGGGCTTACGAGCAGTACTTC. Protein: CASSPRAYEQYF.

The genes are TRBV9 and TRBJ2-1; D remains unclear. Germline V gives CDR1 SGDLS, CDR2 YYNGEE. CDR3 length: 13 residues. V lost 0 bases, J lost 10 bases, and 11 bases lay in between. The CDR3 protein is CASSVEDSREQFF. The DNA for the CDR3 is TGTGCCAGCAGCGTAGAAGACTCCAGAGAGCAGTTCTTC.

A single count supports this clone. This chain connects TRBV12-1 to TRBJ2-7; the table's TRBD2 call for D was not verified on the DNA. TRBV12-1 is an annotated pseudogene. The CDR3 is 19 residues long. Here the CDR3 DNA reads TGTGCCAGCAGCTTTGGTTCCTCGATCCTAGTGGGTTTCTCCTACGAGCAGTACTTC. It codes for CASSFGSSILVGFSYEQYF.

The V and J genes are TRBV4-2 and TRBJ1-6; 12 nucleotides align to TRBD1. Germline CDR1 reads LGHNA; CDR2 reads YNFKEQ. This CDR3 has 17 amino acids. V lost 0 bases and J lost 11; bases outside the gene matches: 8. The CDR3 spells CASSQDQGQGASAPLHF. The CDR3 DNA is TGTGCCAGCAGCCAAGATCAGGGACAGGGGGCGAGTGCACCCCTCCACTTT.

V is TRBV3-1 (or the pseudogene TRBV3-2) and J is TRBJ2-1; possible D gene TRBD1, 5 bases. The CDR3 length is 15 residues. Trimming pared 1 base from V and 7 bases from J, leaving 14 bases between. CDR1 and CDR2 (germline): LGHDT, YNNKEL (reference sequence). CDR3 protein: CASSQVAAGINEQFF. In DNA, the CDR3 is TGTGCCAGCAGCCAAGTCGCGGCAGGGATTAATGAGCAGTTCTTC.

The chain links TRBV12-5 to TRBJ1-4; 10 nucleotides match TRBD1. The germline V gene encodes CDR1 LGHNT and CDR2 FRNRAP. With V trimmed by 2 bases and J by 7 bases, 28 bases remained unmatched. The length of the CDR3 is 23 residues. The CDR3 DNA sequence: TGTGCTAGTGGTTTGATTTTTCTCACATTCACCGGGACAGGGGATGGGGAGGGTGAAAAACTGTTTTTT. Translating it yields CASGLIFLTFTGTGDGEGEKLFF. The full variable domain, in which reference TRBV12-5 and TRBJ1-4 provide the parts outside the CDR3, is DARVTQTPRHKVTEMGQEVTMRCQPILGHNTVFWYRQTMMQGLELLAYFRNRAPLDDSGMPKDRFSAEMPDATLATLKIQPSEPRDSAVYFCASGLIFLTFTGTGDGEGEKLFFGSGTQLSVL.

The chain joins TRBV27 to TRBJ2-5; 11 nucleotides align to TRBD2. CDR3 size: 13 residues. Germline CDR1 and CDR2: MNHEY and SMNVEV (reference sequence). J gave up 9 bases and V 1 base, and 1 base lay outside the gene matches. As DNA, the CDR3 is TGTGCCAGCAGTTTATTTAGCGGGGGGGCCCAGTACTTC. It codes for CASSLFSGGAQYF.

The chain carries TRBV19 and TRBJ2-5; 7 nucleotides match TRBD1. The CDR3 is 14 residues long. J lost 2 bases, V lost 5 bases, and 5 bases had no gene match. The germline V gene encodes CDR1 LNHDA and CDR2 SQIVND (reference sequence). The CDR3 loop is CASSFGQEQETQYF. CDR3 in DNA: TGTGCCAGTAGTTTTGGACAGGAGCAAGAGACCCAGTACTTC.

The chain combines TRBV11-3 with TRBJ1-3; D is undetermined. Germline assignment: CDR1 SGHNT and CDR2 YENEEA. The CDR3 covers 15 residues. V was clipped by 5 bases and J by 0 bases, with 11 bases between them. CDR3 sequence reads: CASSRGSGSGNTIYF. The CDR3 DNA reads TGTGCCAGCAGCCGTGGGTCAGGCTCTGGAAACACCATATATTTT.

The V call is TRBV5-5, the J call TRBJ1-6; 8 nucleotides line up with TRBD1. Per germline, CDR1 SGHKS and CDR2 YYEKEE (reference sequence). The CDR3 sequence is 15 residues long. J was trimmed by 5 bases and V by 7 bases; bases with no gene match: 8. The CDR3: CASGGPTGDNSPLHF. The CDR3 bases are TGTGCCAGCGGGGGGCCGACAGGGGATAATTCACCCCTCCACTTT.

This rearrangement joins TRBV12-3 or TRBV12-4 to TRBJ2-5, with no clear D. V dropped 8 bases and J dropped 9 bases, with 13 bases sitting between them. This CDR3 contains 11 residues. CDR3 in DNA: TGTGCCAGCGGAATAGATCGGGCCCAGTACTTC. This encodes CASGIDRAQYF.

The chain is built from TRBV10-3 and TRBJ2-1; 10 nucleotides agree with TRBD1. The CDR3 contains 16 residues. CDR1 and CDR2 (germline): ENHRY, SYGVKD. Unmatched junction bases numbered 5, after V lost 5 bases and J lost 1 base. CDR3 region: CAISSGTGVSYNEQFF. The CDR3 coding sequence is TGTGCCATCAGTTCCGGGACAGGGGTATCCTACAATGAGCAGTTCTTC.